These 24 T cell receptor beta chains originate from one sample sequenced in a study of Graves' ophthalmopathy and Graves' hyperthyroidism. Amplification from RNA transcripts yielded the TCR beta CDR3 regions. HTBI primers were used in a first-round RT-PCR, which preceded a second-round multiplex PCR. From the multiplex PCR reads, TCRdb called clonotypes with MiXCR, one entry per CDR3 protein. The sample includes hundreds of thousands of distinct CDR3 sequences, roughly 40% of them seen just once. What was sequenced was peripheral blood. These TCRs come from an adult man with Graves' ophthalmopathy.

The CDR3 DNA follows: TGTGCCAGCAGTTTAAGATGGGGCGGACTAGTATCGTCGGAGACCCAGTACTTC. This translates into CASSLRWGGLVSSETQYF. This sequence joins TRBV25-1 and TRBJ2-5; 7 bases are shared with TRBD2. CDR3 size: 18 residues. The germline V gene encodes CDR1 MGHDK and CDR2 SYGVNS. The V gene end was trimmed by 5 bases and the J gene end by 5 bases; junction bases not matched to a gene: 20.

In regard to this clonotype: One end of the junction fails to match germline, which may point to a read error. The chain links TRBV10-3 to TRBJ1-2, with 9 bases identical to TRBD1. The CDR3 is 14 amino acids. The germline V gene has CDR1 ENHRY and CDR2 SYGVKD. CDR3 DNA: TGTGCCAGCAGTTCTGGGGGACAGGGCTATGGCTACACCTTC. Residues: CASSSGGQGYGYTF.

The chain combines TRBV2 with TRBJ2-5, with unresolved D. This CDR3 spans 14 amino acids. Germline V CDR1 and CDR2: SNHLY, FYNNEI. Deletions cut 3 bases from V and 3 bases from J, with 11 bases between. CDR3 sequence: CASSDGPREETQYF. CDR3 in DNA: TGTGCCAGCAGTGACGGGCCTCGAGAAGAGACCCAGTACTTC.

There are a few counts of this clonotype. This rearrangement joins TRBV12-3 or TRBV12-4 to TRBJ2-5; D gene ambiguous. Trimming took off 4 bases at V and 2 bases at J, with 11 bases between the two ends. The length of the CDR3 is 14 residues. DNA for the CDR3: TGTGCCAGCAGTTACGACGGAATTCAAGAGACCCAGTACTTC. Its translation: CASSYDGIQETQYF.

This clonotype came up once. As the CDR3 is not closed by the conserved phenylalanine or tryptophan, this likely results from a read error. The V call is TRBV10-3, the J call TRBJ1-6; D is ambiguous. The length of the CDR3 is 12 residues. Germline-derived CDR1 and CDR2 are ENHRY and SYGVKD. The CDR3 protein is CASSVGNSPLHS. The CDR3 nucleotides read TGTGCCAGCAGTGTGGGAAATTCACCCCTCCACTCT.

This chain links TRBV7-6 with TRBJ2-1; TRBD1 might be the D (6 bases). V lost 5 bases, J lost 4 bases, and 12 bases lay in between. The CDR3 runs 14 residues. CDR1 SGHVS and CDR2 FNYEAQ come from the germline V gene. The CDR3 DNA reads TGTGCCAGCAGCCCGGGACACGTTTACAATGAGCAGTTCTTC. It codes for CASSPGHVYNEQFF.

Here the CDR3 reads CATGRTNTGELFF. CDR3 nucleotides: TGTGCCACGGGACGTACGAACACCGGGGAGCTGTTTTTT. This chain uses TRBV6-5 with TRBJ2-2, with D possibly being TRBD1 or TRBD2 (5 bases each). Germline CDR1 MNHEY, CDR2 SVGAGI. CDR3 length equals 13 residues. The V end was cut by 10 bases, the J end by 0 bases, with 9 bases between.

This clonotype was detected a few times. V usage is TRBV20-1 and J usage is TRBJ1-1; perhaps TRBD1 as D (6 bases). The CDR3 sequence is 13 residues long. V shed 2 bases and J shed 8 bases, with 15 bases lying between them. CDR1 is DFQATT, CDR2 SNEGSKA, per germline (reference sequence). The CDR3 spells CSARRQGTGEAFF. CDR3 nucleotides: TGCAGTGCTAGACGGCAGGGGACCGGGGAAGCTTTCTTT.

This clonotype was found a few times. The junction departs from the called germline gene at one end, perhaps through a read error. The V call is TRBV10-3, the J call TRBJ1-2; TRBD1 matches at 7 bases. CDR3 length: 14 amino acids. Germline lookup yields CDR1 ENHRY and CDR2 SYGVKD. CDR3 bases: TGTGCCAGCAGTGCCGACAGGGCCGACTATGGCTACACCTTC. Translation: CASSADRADYGYTF.

The chain is built from TRBV5-1 and TRBJ2-5; perhaps D is TRBD1 or TRBD2 (6 bases each). The CDR3 extends over 15 amino acids. The germline CDR1 and CDR2 sequences are SGHRS and YFSETQ. V shed 2 bases and J shed 4 bases, with 15 bases lying between them. The CDR3 loop is CASSFLSGARETQYF. Here the CDR3 DNA reads TGCGCCAGCAGCTTTCTTTCGGGGGCGCGAGAGACCCAGTACTTC.

The V gene is TRBV19, the J gene TRBJ1-5; 8 nucleotides agree with TRBD1. Germline-derived CDR1 and CDR2 are LNHDA and SQIVND (reference sequence). This CDR3 comprises 13 residues. Trimming at V came to 5 bases and at J to 7 bases, leaving 4 bases not matched to a gene. CDR3 residues: CASSGTGKQPQHF. The DNA for the CDR3 is TGTGCCAGTAGTGGGACAGGAAAACAGCCCCAGCATTTT.

This clonotype was observed a few times. The V call is TRBV7-2, the J call TRBJ2-5; 10 bases agree with TRBD2. Per the germline V gene, CDR1 is SGHTA and CDR2 is FQGNSA. The ends lost 2 bases at V and 0 bases at J; junction bases unmatched: 9. This CDR3 has 18 amino acids. As DNA, the CDR3 is TGTGCCAGCAGCTTACGGGGTAGCGGGGGGTCGTACCAAGAGACCCAGTACTTC. Its protein is CASSLRGSGGSYQETQYF.

V is TRBV10-3 and J is TRBJ1-2, with TRBD1 matching over 7 bases. CDR1 and CDR2 from the germline V gene are ENHRY and SYGVKD. The CDR3 length is 15 residues. V was clipped by 6 bases and J by 4 bases; unmatched bases: 11. The CDR3 nucleotides read TGTGCCATCAGCGGAAAGGGGGCGCATTCCTATGGCTACACCTTC. Its protein product is CAISGKGAHSYGYTF.

As to this clonotype: Without the conserved terminal phenylalanine or tryptophan, this CDR3 likely stems from a read error. The chain is built from TRBV19 and TRBJ1-1, with D uncertain. The CDR3 spans 13 residues. Between the trimmed V and J ends, which lost 6 bases and 4 bases, there was a span of 12 bases. Germline CDR1 is LNHDA and CDR2 is SQIVND (reference sequence). The CDR3 nucleotides are TGTGCCAGTAGCACGGGTCCAATCACTGAAGCTTTCCTT. This encodes CASSTGPITEAFL.

V and J are TRBV5-5 and TRBJ2-1, with TRBD2 identical over 8 bases. The CDR3 consists of 15 residues. Trimming removed 4 bases from V and 0 bases from J; junction bases left unmatched: 3. Per germline, CDR1 SGHKS and CDR2 YYEKEE (reference sequence). CDR3 region: CASSPSGSSYNEQFF. CDR3 sequence (DNA): TGTGCCAGCAGCCCAAGCGGGAGCTCCTACAATGAGCAGTTCTTC.

This clonotype has at least ten counts. The rearrangement uses TRBV10-1 and TRBJ2-7; 8 nucleotides align to TRBD1. The V gene end was trimmed by 4 bases and the J gene end by 7 bases; junction bases not matched to a gene: 12. In germline, CDR1 is WNHNN, CDR2 SYGVQD (reference sequence). The CDR3 spans 15 residues. As DNA, the CDR3 is TGCGCCAGCAGTGCCATGGGGGACAGGTCCTCTGAGCAGTACTTC. Encoded protein: CASSAMGDRSSEQYF.

The chain combines TRBV7-8 with TRBJ1-1; D is uncertain. The V gene's germline CDR1 is SGHVS and CDR2 FQNEAQ. Between the trimmed V and J ends, which lost 4 bases and 1 base, there was a span of 10 bases. The CDR3 is made up of 14 amino acids. CDR3 bases: TGTGCCAGCAGCTACGGACTTAAGAACACTGAAGCTTTCTTT. Encoded protein: CASSYGLKNTEAFF.

This clonotype was counted a single time. The chain recombines TRBV19 with TRBJ2-6; 8 positions match TRBD1. The V segment lost 8 bases and the J segment 0 bases; nucleotides outside the gene matches: 15. Germline V CDR1 and CDR2: LNHDA, SQIVND (reference sequence). The length of the CDR3 is 19 residues. Here the CDR3 reads CASSFRRDRRNSGANVLTF. The CDR3 nucleotides read TGTGCCAGTTCCTTCCGGAGGGACAGGAGAAACTCTGGGGCCAACGTCCTGACTTTC.

This clonotype appeared a few times. V is TRBV10-1 and J is TRBJ2-2; D is unclear. Germline-derived CDR1 and CDR2 are WNHNN and SYGVQD (reference sequence). The CDR3 is 13 amino acids. V lost 7 bases and J 2 bases, leaving 8 bases between the germline ends. The CDR3 bases are TGCGCCAGCACCGAAACAAACACCGGGGAGCTGTTTTTT. Its translation is CASTETNTGELFF.

About this clonotype: A junction boundary mismatches the germline segment, possibly from a read error. The chain employs TRBV10-2 and TRBJ1-5, with D perhaps TRBD1 (6 bases). The CDR3 is made up of 15 amino acids. The germline V gene encodes CDR1 WSHSY and CDR2 SAAADI. The CDR3 DNA sequence: TGTGCCAGCAGTTACACCCGGGACAACAATCAGCCCCAGCATTTT. It translates to CASSYTRDNNQPQHF.

In its sample, this clonotype was seen a few times. The J gene is TRBJ2-5, the V gene TRBV5-8; D perhaps matches TRBD1 (6 bases). The CDR3 has 12 residues. The V end lost 3 bases, the J end lost 4 bases, and 7 bases lay between the germline ends. The germline V gene encodes CDR1 SGHTS and CDR2 YDEGEE. The CDR3, as DNA: TGTGCCAGCAGCTGGACAGCAGAGACCCAGTACTTC. Protein product: CASSWTAETQYF.

The CDR3 nucleotides read TGTGCCAGCAGCTTCCTCCCGGGACAGGGATGGACTGAAGCTTTCTTT. This codes for CASSFLPGQGWTEAFF. V usage is TRBV5-6 and J usage is TRBJ1-1; 9 positions match TRBD1. The CDR3 length is 16 residues. Germline CDR1 and CDR2: SGHDT and YYEEEE. Unmatched junction bases numbered 10, after V lost 2 bases and J lost 5 bases.

The rearrangement joins TRBV29-1 to TRBJ1-5, with D unclear. V lost 6 bases and J lost 5, with 17 bases in between. Germline assignment: CDR1 SQVTM and CDR2 ANQGSEA. This CDR3 is 14 amino acids long. In DNA, the CDR3 is TGCAGCGTAGATCGACGGACCGGGGATCAGCCCCAGCATTTT. Translation: CSVDRRTGDQPQHF.

The chain couples TRBV19 to TRBJ1-5, with D possibly TRBD1 on 6 matching bases. Germline CDR1 and CDR2: LNHDA and SQIVND (reference sequence). Trimming took off 5 bases at V and 3 bases at J, with 17 bases between the two ends. This CDR3 has 16 residues. CDR3 sequence reads: CASSVPHREPNQPQHF. The CDR3 DNA follows: TGTGCCAGTAGTGTACCTCACAGGGAACCCAATCAGCCCCAGCATTTT.